These T cell receptor beta chains were read from a single sample in a study of vaccination and CD4 T cells after COVID-19. Via MiXCR, TCRdb re-called the PCR reads, giving one row per CDR3 protein. Found here are more than 15,000 distinct CDR3 sequences, 43% of them singletons; the top ten hold about 5.7%. Antigen specificity for these receptors is unknown. This sample comprised CD4+ T cells from blood, cultured in vitro, obtained before SARS-CoV-2 vaccination. These TCRs come from a human donor who had recovered from COVID-19. Both conserved end residues are part of each CDR3. The order of the fields is D gene, V gene, J gene, clone size, CDR3 DNA, CDR3 protein. A D gene is named only where the DNA matches it firmly. Size tells how often a clone was seen (once, few, many) or the class of an expanded clone, and some rows leave it out.

.	TRBV25-1	TRBJ1-1	once	TGTGCCAGCAGGGGTGGCGTAGGTTCAGTGACTGAAGCTTTCTTT	CASRGGVGSVTEAFF
TRBD1	TRBV16	TRBJ1-1	.	TGTGCCAGCAGCCCTTGGACAGGATCCACTGAAGCTTTCTTT	CASSPWTGSTEAFF
TRBD2	TRBV7-2	TRBJ2-7	.	TGTGCCAGCAGCGAAGGACTAGCGGGACTCTACGAGCAGTACTTC	CASSEGLAGLYEQYF
TRBD2	TRBV5-4	TRBJ2-5	.	TGTGCCAGCAGCTCAGGACTAGCGGGAGTTCAAGAGACCCAGTACTTC	CASSSGLAGVQETQYF
.	TRBV20-1	TRBJ2-7	.	TGCAGTGCTGGGCGGAGGGCCCCCTACGAGCAGTACTTC	CSAGRRAPYEQYF
.	TRBV18	TRBJ2-5	.	TGTGCCAGCTCACGTCTCGGCGGAGACCAAGAGACCCAGTACTTC	CASSRLGGDQETQYF
.	TRBV29-1	TRBJ1-2	few	TGCAGCGTTGCACGGAGAACTAACTATGGCTACACCTTC	CSVARRTNYGYTF
TRBD1	TRBV20-1	TRBJ1-1	.	TGCAGTTCTGGACAGGGGGACTCTGAAGCTTTCTTT	CSSGQGDSEAFF
.	TRBV6-2/TRBV6-3	TRBJ1-5	.	TGTGCCAGCAGTTCCACCCTAAATCAGCCCCAGCATTTT	CASSSTLNQPQHF
TRBD1	TRBV10-3	TRBJ1-6	few	TGTGCCATCAGGGGGACAGGGGGAAAGGATTCACCCCTCCACTTT	CAIRGTGGKDSPLHF
.	TRBV2	TRBJ1-1	.	TGTGCCAGCAGAGGGGACGAGTCAGAAGCTTTCTTT	CASRGDESEAFF
TRBD1	TRBV20-1	TRBJ1-6	.	TGCAGTGCTAGTAAGGGCAGGGGGCTTAACAATTCACCCCTCCACTTT	CSASKGRGLNNSPLHF
.	TRBV20-1	TRBJ2-5	few	TGCAGCGGGATATCGGCTCAGCTGGATTGGGGGACCCAGTACTTC	CSGISAQLDWGTQYF
.	TRBV19	TRBJ1-1	.	TGTGCCAGTAGTGTTACCAGCGACCGTGAAGCTTTCTTT	CASSVTSDREAFF
.	TRBV12-1	TRBJ2-5	few	TGTGCCAGCAGCTTTGTGCGTCCTAGCGGGGGGTCAGAGACCCAGTACTTC	CASSFVRPSGGSETQYF
.	TRBV20-1	TRBJ2-7	few	TGCAGTGCTGACAAAGCTGTGGAGTACTTC	CSADKAVEYF
TRBD1	TRBV27	TRBJ2-5	.	TGTGCCAGCAGCTCGGGACAGGGGGGAGAGACCCAGTACTTC	CASSSGQGGETQYF
TRBD1	TRBV6-2/TRBV6-3	TRBJ1-6	.	TGTGCCAGCAGACCAGGGGGCGTGAGTTCACCCCTCCACTTT	CASRPGGVSSPLHF
TRBD1	TRBV29-1	TRBJ1-2	.	TGCAGCGCCGACAGGGCTGGCTATGGCTACACCTTC	CSADRAGYGYTF
.	TRBV14	TRBJ1-1	.	TGTGCCAGCAGCCACCACGACAGGTTACGCACTGAAGCTTTCTTT	CASSHHDRLRTEAFF
TRBD1	TRBV20-1	TRBJ2-1	.	TGCAGTGCTAGAGTTGAGGGGGCCAGCTCCTACAATGAGCAGTTCTTC	CSARVEGASSYNEQFF
TRBD1	TRBV7-9	TRBJ1-1	few	TGTGCCAGCAGAAGGGGTTTAGGGGGCAAAACTGAAGCTTTCTTT	CASRRGLGGKTEAFF
TRBD2	TRBV20-1	TRBJ2-1	.	TGCAGTGCTAGGATGCTAGCGGGAGCCAACTCCTACAATGAGCAGTTCTTC	CSARMLAGANSYNEQFF
.	TRBV20-1	TRBJ1-1	few	TGCAGGGCCTATGGGGGGGTCGGTGAGAACACTGAAGCTTTCTTT	CRAYGGVGENTEAFF
.	TRBV11-3	TRBJ2-7	.	TGTGCCAGCAGCTCCGCCGGGACTCCCTTTGTGGAGCAGTACTTC	CASSSAGTPFVEQYF
.	TRBV7-9	TRBJ2-3	.	TGTGCCAGCAGCTTCTTTTCAGGGGCAGATACGCAGTATTTT	CASSFFSGADTQYF
TRBD1	TRBV27	TRBJ2-7	once	TGTGCCAGCAGCCCGGGACAGGGAACTTCCTACGAGCAGTACTTC	CASSPGQGTSYEQYF
.	TRBV7-8	TRBJ1-2	.	TGTACCAGCAGCCACCGGGACGGAAAAGATGGCTACACCTTC	CTSSHRDGKDGYTF